This entry concerns a single T cell receptor beta chain. Germline assignment: CDR1 SGHKS and CDR2 YYEKEE (reference sequence). V was pared by 4 bases and J by 2 bases, with 13 bases of the junction left unmatched. The CDR3 runs to 18 residues. This sample is part of a study of blood T cell repertoires in COVID-19. Study at large: Whether acute or convalescent, the COVID-19 samples came from the United States, Italy and Spain. PBMCs, B-cell-depleted T cells, or T cells were the source of the cDNA or gDNA that made up the material.

Per the original methods: Reference gene primer amplification yielded estimated nucleated cell counts. The data were produced by immunoSEQ multiplex PCR, yet TCRdb's version contains in-frame clones alone and is incomplete. V, J and clone size reflect that table, while D and trimming were determined from the DNA. Of 90,000 to 150,000 clones listed, 85% to 90% are singletons. The chain employs TRBV5-5 and TRBJ1-4; 8 bases match TRBD1. This sequence originates from an elderly man with acute or convalescent COVID-19. The sample comprised peripheral blood. CDR3 sequence reads: CASSVTRPTGATNEKLFF. The CDR3 DNA reads TGTGCCAGCAGCGTTACTAGGCCGACAGGGGCGACTAATGAAAAACTGTTTTTT.